A selection of T cell receptor beta chains follows, all from one sample in a study of T cell responses to AZD1222 COVID-19 vaccine. Sequencing was performed with immunoSEQ multiplex PCR; in TCRdb, only in-frame clones are kept and a portion is missing. The sample records roughly 170,000 clones, 94% being singletons. Sequencing used peripheral blood, obtained 28 days after the second AZD1222 dose. These receptors all come from an adult who received the AZD1222 COVID-19 vaccine. Both conserved end residues are part of each CDR3. D genes are given only for firm matches. Expanded clones are given a class, and other clones once, few, many or no size at all.

V gene	D gene	clone size	J gene	CDR3 protein	CDR3 DNA
TRBV5-1	.	.	TRBJ2-7	CASSYDPREQYF	TGCGCCAGCAGCTACGACCCCCGGGAGCAGTACTTC
TRBV5-1	TRBD2	.	TRBJ2-1	CASSLNGRNYNEQFF	TGCGCCAGCAGCTTGAACGGGAGGAACTACAATGAGCAGTTCTTC
TRBV5-1	.	.	TRBJ1-5	CASSLGPQGTGNQPQHF	TGCGCCAGCAGCTTGGGCCCACAGGGCACCGGCAATCAGCCCCAGCATTTT
TRBV18	.	.	TRBJ1-1	CASSPQGENTEAFF	TGTGCCAGCTCACCCCAGGGAGAGAACACTGAAGCTTTCTTT
TRBV24-1	.	once	TRBJ1-2	CATSDNRVNYGYTF	TGTGCCACCAGTGATAACAGGGTTAACTATGGCTACACCTTC
TRBV5-6	.	.	TRBJ1-3	CASSLWRGGGNTIYF	TGTGCCAGCAGCTTGTGGAGGGGTGGTGGAAACACCATATATTTT
TRBV21-1	.	.	TRBJ2-7	CASSTPLGGQSSYEQYF	TGTGCCAGCAGCACTCCCTTGGGAGGACAGAGCTCCTACGAGCAGTACTTC
TRBV18	.	.	TRBJ1-4	CASSPAAHTNEKLFF	TGTGCCAGCTCACCGGCGGCACACACTAATGAAAAACTGTTTTTT
TRBV6-5	TRBD1	.	TRBJ1-4	CASRPRTGGEKLFF	TGTGCCAGCAGACCTCGGACAGGGGGTGAAAAACTGTTTTTT
TRBV6-6	TRBD2	once	TRBJ2-7	CASKLQAGASYEQYF	TGTGCCAGCAAATTACAGGCGGGAGCCTCCTACGAGCAGTACTTC
TRBV6-5	TRBD1	.	TRBJ1-1	CASSTRQGGVAFF	TGTGCCAGCAGTACGCGACAGGGAGGAGTTGCTTTCTTT
TRBV19	.	.	TRBJ1-5	CASSQIPGHQPQHF	TGTGCCAGTAGCCAAATTCCAGGGCATCAGCCCCAGCATTTT
TRBV12-5	.	once	TRBJ1-6	CASGFGQYNSPLHF	TGTGCTAGTGGTTTCGGGCAGTATAATTCACCCCTCCACTTT
TRBV4-1	.	.	TRBJ2-7	CASSQATLYRAYEQYF	TGCGCCAGCAGCCAAGCGACTCTGTACAGGGCCTACGAGCAGTACTTC
TRBV19	.	.	TRBJ2-2	CASSISTGPNTGELFF	TGTGCCAGTAGTATCTCCACGGGACCGAACACCGGGGAGCTGTTTTTT
TRBV7-9	TRBD1	once	TRBJ1-1	CASSLFGQATEAFF	TGTGCCAGCAGCTTGTTCGGACAGGCCACTGAAGCTTTCTTT
TRBV6-5	TRBD2	.	TRBJ2-5	CASSIPGLDKETQYF	TGTGCCAGCAGTATTCCGGGACTAGATAAAGAGACCCAGTACTTC
TRBV7-9	.	.	TRBJ2-5	CASSPAAEDGVQETQYF	TGTGCCAGCAGCCCCGCGGCAGAGGATGGGGTACAAGAGACCCAGTACTTC
TRBV10-3	.	.	TRBJ1-3	CAINDGLAGNTIYF	TGTGCCATCAACGACGGCCTCGCTGGAAACACCATATATTTT
TRBV9	.	.	TRBJ2-7	CASSVTGWDEQYF	TGTGCCAGCAGCGTAACGGGTTGGGACGAGCAGTACTTC
TRBV7-3	TRBD2	.	TRBJ2-1	CASSLMGLAEDNEQFF	TGTGCCAGCAGCTTAATGGGACTAGCGGAAGACAATGAGCAGTTCTTC
TRBV5-6	.	.	TRBJ1-1	CASSLAQGEAFF	TGTGCCAGCAGCTTGGCCCAGGGCGAAGCTTTCTTT
TRBV7-8	TRBD1	.	TRBJ2-7	CASSLFPGTDYEQYF	TGTGCCAGCAGCTTATTCCCAGGGACAGACTACGAGCAGTACTTC
TRBV6-5	.	.	TRBJ1-4	CASRPGRLNEKLFF	TGTGCCAGCAGGCCGGGACGGCTTAATGAAAAACTGTTTTTT
TRBV6-6	TRBD1	.	TRBJ1-5	CASTLGQGLNQPQHF	TGTGCCAGCACCCTGGGACAGGGGCTAAATCAGCCCCAGCATTTT
TRBV18	.	.	TRBJ1-3	CASSPGTFLTGSGNTIYF	TGTGCCAGCTCACCAGGAACTTTTTTAACCGGATCTGGAAACACCATATATTTT
TRBV5-1	TRBD2	.	TRBJ2-2	CASSKTSGRGTGELFF	TGCGCCAGCAGCAAGACTAGCGGGAGAGGGACCGGGGAGCTGTTTTTT
TRBV11-3	TRBD1	.	TRBJ2-7	CASSLVDRGHEQYF	TGTGCCAGCAGCTTGGTGGACAGGGGACACGAGCAGTACTTC
TRBV5-4	.	few	TRBJ1-1	CASTGGVGGSLNTEAFF	TGTGCCAGCACCGGGGGGGTCGGGGGAAGTTTGAACACTGAAGCTTTCTTT
TRBV7-7	TRBD1	.	TRBJ2-1	CASSLDRYNEQFF	TGTGCTAGCAGCCTGGACAGGTACAATGAGCAGTTCTTC
TRBV24-1	TRBD2	.	TRBJ2-3	CATSDAGTSGSADTQYF	TGTGCCACCAGTGATGCCGGGACTAGCGGGAGCGCAGATACGCAGTATTTT
TRBV6-5	TRBD2	.	TRBJ2-1	CASRAGLAGVNEQFF	TGTGCCAGCAGGGCGGGACTAGCGGGAGTCAATGAGCAGTTCTTC
TRBV28	.	.	TRBJ2-1	CASSSPDQRREQFF	TGTGCCAGCAGTTCACCGGACCAGCGGCGGGAGCAGTTCTTC
TRBV9	TRBD2	.	TRBJ2-5	CASSGGTSGNQETQYF	TGTGCCAGCAGCGGGGGGACTAGCGGCAATCAAGAGACCCAGTACTTC
TRBV5-5	.	.	TRBJ1-4	CASSSSAVNEKLFF	TGTGCCAGCAGCTCGTCCGCCGTTAATGAAAAACTGTTTTTT
TRBV6-2/TRBV6-3	.	.	TRBJ1-1	CASGPGTLMNTEAFF	TGTGCCAGCGGCCCCGGGACACTCATGAACACTGAAGCTTTCTTT
TRBV11-3	.	.	TRBJ2-1	CASSLDFPGGNEQFF	TGTGCCAGCAGCTTAGATTTCCCAGGGGGGAATGAGCAGTTCTTC
TRBV10-3	TRBD1	.	TRBJ2-2	CAISEPGTGYTGELFF	TGTGCCATCAGTGAGCCGGGGACAGGGTACACCGGGGAGCTGTTTTTT
TRBV4-1	.	.	TRBJ2-7	CASSLTGPPSYEQYF	TGCGCCAGCAGCCTTACGGGACCCCCCTCCTACGAGCAGTACTTC
TRBV6-2/TRBV6-3	.	.	TRBJ1-5	CASSYPLRRRRNQPQHF	TGTGCCAGCAGTTACCCCCTCCGACGGAGGCGCAATCAGCCCCAGCATTTT
TRBV11-3	.	.	TRBJ2-3	CASSSGGWRTSTDTQYF	TGTGCCAGCAGCTCCGGTGGGTGGCGGACTAGCACAGATACGCAGTATTTT
TRBV27	TRBD2	.	TRBJ2-7	CASSLLAGRDEQYF	TGTGCCAGCAGTTTACTAGCGGGAAGGGACGAGCAGTACTTC
TRBV7-7	TRBD2	.	TRBJ2-5	CASSPAGVQETQYF	TGTGCCAGCAGCCCAGCGGGGGTTCAAGAGACCCAGTACTTC
TRBV7-2	.	.	TRBJ1-5	CASSLSSAGQPQHF	TGTGCCAGCAGCTTATCGTCTGCGGGGCAGCCCCAGCATTTT
TRBV12-3/TRBV12-4	.	.	TRBJ1-2	CASTPSESYGYTF	TGTGCCAGCACCCCCTCGGAGAGTTATGGCTACACCTTC
TRBV5-6	.	.	TRBJ2-2	CASSPTLGKTGELFF	TGTGCCAGCAGCCCCACACTAGGGAAGACCGGGGAGCTGTTTTTT
TRBV7-2	.	.	TRBJ1-5	CASSLEAGGNQPQHF	TGTGCCAGCAGCTTAGAGGCGGGGGGCAATCAGCCCCAGCATTTT
TRBV6-5	.	.	TRBJ1-1	CASSPLGGRTEAFF	TGTGCCAGCAGTCCTTTGGGGGGGCGGACTGAAGCTTTCTTT
TRBV3-1/TRBV3-2	.	.	TRBJ2-5	CASTPNALGSETQYF	TGTGCCAGCACCCCCAATGCCCTAGGTTCTGAGACCCAGTACTTC
TRBV29-1	TRBD1	.	TRBJ1-2	CSVWTGFNYGYTF	TGCAGCGTGTGGACAGGCTTTAACTATGGCTACACCTTC
TRBV11-2	.	.	TRBJ1-2	CASSLDSQGINYGYTF	TGTGCCAGCAGCTTAGATAGTCAGGGAATCAACTATGGCTACACCTTC
TRBV9	.	.	TRBJ2-1	CASSVGGGAYNEQFF	TGTGCCAGCAGCGTAGGCGGGGGCGCATACAATGAGCAGTTCTTC